This T cell receptor beta chain was sequenced during a study of CD8+ T cells in alopecia areata. Study overall: It was oral tofacitinib, at 5 to 10 mg twice daily, that treated patients received.

After isolation, RNA underwent reverse transcription to generate cDNA as the sequencing template. The assay was immunoSEQ multiplex PCR, and TCRdb's table has in-frame clones only and misses some. Among about 11,000 clones listed, roughly 57% were seen once. On this clone: Its specificity is unknown.

Alopecia areata patients gave lesional scalp punch biopsies and peripheral blood samples. Germline CDR1 and CDR2: SGHKS and YYEKEE (reference sequence). The CDR3 runs to 12 residues. The germline V and J ends were trimmed by 2 bases and 8 bases, with 10 bases remaining between them. Study observations and caveats: Scalp sequencing captures resident alphabeta T cells of normal skin too. Lesional scalp, especially alopecia totalis/universalis, showed higher clonality than normal scalp.

The sequence was collected from a human donor with alopecia areata. Source material: skin. The chain employs TRBV5-5 and TRBJ1-1; a weak D match, TRBD1 (5 bases). In DNA form, the CDR3 reads TGTGCCAGCAGCTTTCCGGGACTGGAAGCTTTCTTT. Translation gives CASSFPGLEAFF.